Below are 17 T cell receptor beta chains sequenced from a single sample in a study of post-analysis software for immune sequencing data. Study-wide results and limits: The study found TRBV5-6, TRBV5-1 and TRBV20-1 among four to six TRBV segments more frequent in patients than controls.

No antigen is known for these receptors. Unique molecular identifiers were present in the TCR beta cDNA libraries. TCRdb used MiXCR to reprocess the PCR reads, holding one entry per CDR3 protein. This table has about 540,000 distinct CDR3 sequences, roughly 34% appearing once. Sequencing was done on a sample of blood. Receptor source: a girl aged 2-17 years with multiple sclerosis.

This clonotype showed up just a few times. The rearrangement links TRBV12-3 or TRBV12-4 to TRBJ2-5; 9 bases fit TRBD2. The CDR3 has 15 amino acids. The V gene end was trimmed by 5 bases and the J gene end by 5 bases; junction bases not matched to a gene: 9. The CDR3 sequence is CASSLGLAQEETQYF. The CDR3 DNA reads as TGTGCCAGCAGTCTGGGACTAGCTCAGGAGGAGACCCAGTACTTC.

V is TRBV12-3 or TRBV12-4 and J is TRBJ2-3; D is unresolved. This CDR3 has 13 amino acids. The V gene lost 2 bases and the J gene lost 2 bases, with 5 bases spanning the gap. The CDR3 sequence is CASSLLYTDTQYF. The DNA of the CDR3 is TGTGCCAGCAGTTTATTATACACAGATACGCAGTATTTT.

There are a few counts of this clonotype. The rearrangement links TRBV11-2 to TRBJ2-3; D may be TRBD1 (6 bases). The CDR3 has 15 residues. Germline CDR1 and CDR2: SGHAT and FQNNGV. The V end lost 3 bases, the J end lost 3 bases, and 13 bases lay between the germline ends. CDR3 protein: CASSFSQGMTDTQYF. The CDR3 DNA reads as TGTGCCAGCAGCTTCTCCCAGGGGATGACAGATACGCAGTATTTT.

The J gene is TRBJ1-5, the V gene TRBV6-1; perhaps TRBD1 as D (6 bases). This CDR3 is built from 15 residues. Trimming pared 1 base from V and 6 bases from J, leaving 13 bases between. Germline V gives CDR1 MNHNS, CDR2 SASEGT. CDR3 DNA: TGTGCCAGCAGTGAAGTGGGGGGCCGCGGTCAGCCCCAGCATTTT. Translation: CASSEVGGRGQPQHF.

This clonotype turned up a few times. The V gene is TRBV25-1, the J gene TRBJ2-7, with 10 bases matching TRBD1. Per germline, CDR1 MGHDK and CDR2 SYGVNS. This CDR3 contains 13 residues. The V segment lost 4 bases and the J segment 3 bases; nucleotides outside the gene matches: 0. The CDR3 sequence: CASSGTGGYEQYF. The CDR3 DNA sequence: TGTGCCAGCAGTGGGACAGGGGGCTACGAGCAGTACTTC.

V usage is TRBV4-1 and J usage is TRBJ2-1; TRBD2 matches 9 bases. The CDR3 is made up of 17 amino acids. CDR1 MGHRA and CDR2 YSYEKL come from the germline V gene. The J segment lost 8 bases and the V segment lost 1 base, leaving 12 bases of the junction unmatched. The CDR3 loop is CASSQVRGGVRYDEQFF. The CDR3 DNA reads as TGCGCCAGCAGCCAAGTCCGCGGGGGGGTGAGATACGATGAGCAGTTCTTC.

The V gene is TRBV5-1, the J gene TRBJ2-1; 10 nucleotides align to TRBD2. J gave up 1 base and V 6 bases, and 4 bases lay outside the gene matches. In germline, CDR1 is SGHRS, CDR2 YFSETQ. The CDR3 has 15 amino acids. The CDR3 nucleotides read TGCGCCAGCAATTTAGCGGGGGGATCCTACAATGAGCAGTTCTTC. This codes for CASNLAGGSYNEQFF.

This clonotype appeared a single time. V is TRBV5-1 and J is TRBJ1-1; 12 bases match TRBD1. Germline CDR1 is SGHRS and CDR2 is YFSETQ. The CDR3 extends over 14 amino acids. J gave up 10 bases and V 2 bases, and 6 bases lay outside the gene matches. The CDR3 sequence: CASSLAGTGGIAFF. In DNA, the CDR3 is TGCGCCAGCAGCTTAGCTGGGACAGGGGGCATAGCTTTCTTT.

This clonotype was recorded many times. J is TRBJ2-5 and V is TRBV5-6, with 7 positions matching TRBD2. V trimming: 1 base; J trimming: 4 bases; junction bases outside the gene matches: 1. The CDR3 has 13 amino acids. CDR1 is SGHDT, CDR2 YYEEEE, per germline. CDR3 in amino acids: CASSLPSGETQYF. In DNA form, the CDR3 reads TGTGCCAGCAGCTTGCCTAGCGGAGAGACCCAGTACTTC.

The chain joins TRBV20-1 to TRBJ2-3; D is unresolved. Germline V gives CDR1 DFQATT, CDR2 SNEGSKA (reference sequence). Trimming left V 2 bases short and J 0 bases short, with 6 bases between. The CDR3 covers 13 residues. CDR3 in DNA: TGCAGTGCTAGACAAGTTAGCACAGATACGCAGTATTTT. Translating it yields CSARQVSTDTQYF.

The chain employs TRBV24-1 and TRBJ2-5; 9 bases align to TRBD1. CDR1 and CDR2 from the germline V gene are KGHDR and SFDVKD. The CDR3 loop spans 16 amino acids. The V and J ends lost 4 bases and 4 bases, in that order; junction bases with no gene match: 9. The CDR3 here is CATSELDRGIGETQYF. Here the CDR3 DNA reads TGTGCCACCAGTGAGTTGGACAGGGGCATCGGAGAGACCCAGTACTTC.

This clonotype was counted a few times. The chain employs TRBV10-2 and TRBJ2-1, with D possibly matching TRBD2 (6 bases). Trimming shortened V by 2 bases and J by 0 bases, and 8 bases separated the two germline ends. The germline CDR1 and CDR2 sequences are WSHSY and SAAADI. CDR3 size: 15 residues. This CDR3 is CASSEGGTSYNEQFF. CDR3 DNA: TGCGCCAGCAGTGAGGGCGGGACCTCCTACAATGAGCAGTTCTTC.

This clonotype has only a few counts. This chain joins TRBV5-1 and TRBJ1-1, with TRBD1 as a possible D gene (5 bases). V gave up 3 bases and J gave up 10 bases, with 19 bases separating them. CDR3 length equals 14 residues. Per the germline V gene, CDR1 is SGHRS and CDR2 is YFSETQ. In DNA form, the CDR3 reads TGCGCCAGCAGCTCAAGCCGGGACGGAGGAAGAGCTTTCTTT. Translation: CASSSSRDGGRAFF.

The chain links TRBV6-5 to TRBJ2-1, with a possible D match to TRBD2 (6 bases). The closer fit of TRBJ2-7 to the DNA end suggests the J call may be wrong. The CDR3 length is 16 residues. Germline V gene data show CDR1 as MNHEY and CDR2 as SVGAGI. The CDR3 sequence is CASNPRQAGLYNEQYF. Written as DNA, the CDR3 is TGTGCCAGCAATCCGCGTCAGGCGGGGCTCTACAATGAGCAGTACTTC.

This clonotype was picked up a small number of times. V gene TRBV20-1 combines with J gene TRBJ1-1; TRBD1 matches 7 bases. CDR1 and CDR2 (germline): DFQATT, SNEGSKA (reference sequence). Trimming took 5 bases from V and 1 from J; bases not matched to a gene: 13. The CDR3 sequence is 16 residues long. The CDR3 region is CSAEPMLGGQNTEAFF. The CDR3, as DNA: TGCAGTGCTGAACCTATGCTAGGGGGCCAGAACACTGAAGCTTTCTTT.

The chain links TRBV12-3 or TRBV12-4 to TRBJ2-3, with 8 bases aligning to TRBD2. The CDR3 runs 20 residues. The ends lost 6 bases at V and 8 bases at J; junction bases unmatched: 28. CDR3 in amino acids: CASSNRPGLGEALAVGTQYF. The CDR3 bases are TGTGCCAGCAGCAATCGGCCTGGACTAGGGGAAGCACTAGCGGTAGGTACGCAGTATTTT.

The chain links TRBV20-1 to TRBJ2-1; maybe TRBD2 (6 bases). CDR1 is DFQATT and CDR2 is SNEGSKA in the germline V gene (reference sequence). This CDR3 comprises 16 residues. The V end was cut by 0 bases, the J end by 5 bases, with 17 bases between. The CDR3 loop is CSARDHSLAPDNEQFF. DNA for the CDR3: TGCAGTGCTAGAGATCATTCGCTAGCGCCGGACAATGAGCAGTTCTTC.